This T cell receptor beta chain was found in a study of blood T cells in healthy people across ages. Whole-study context: About one barcoded beta molecule was captured per two T cells (by template switching). Regarding the study as a whole: Age advanced and TCR beta diversity per million T cells fell, roughly linearly.

Trimming cost V 6 bases and J 5 bases; bases outside gene matches: 10. The CDR3 is made up of 16 amino acids. CDR1 and CDR2 from the germline V gene are DFQATT and SNEGSKA (reference sequence). In regard to this clonotype: Its antigen is not known.

Isolation recovered at least 6.5 million PBMCs from every sample. A J-beta primer mix and a sample-barcoded 5' primer were used in a second PCR of roughly 6 to 11 cycles. Researchers report that a template-switch adaptor with 12 random nucleotides tagged each cDNA molecule. TCRdb called the 5' RACE reads again in MiXCR, with one record for every CDR3 protein. The sample holds 1.6 million or so distinct CDR3 sequences; roughly 32% are singletons and the top ten take 10% to 12%. The receptor was derived from a woman aged 25 to 39 in good health. The V and J genes are TRBV20-1 and TRBJ2-5, with TRBD2 matching over 15 bases. Sequencing input: blood. This chain's CDR3 is CSARGTSGGLWETQYF. CDR3 nucleotides: TGCAGTGCCCGGGGGACTAGCGGGGGGTTATGGGAGACCCAGTACTTC.